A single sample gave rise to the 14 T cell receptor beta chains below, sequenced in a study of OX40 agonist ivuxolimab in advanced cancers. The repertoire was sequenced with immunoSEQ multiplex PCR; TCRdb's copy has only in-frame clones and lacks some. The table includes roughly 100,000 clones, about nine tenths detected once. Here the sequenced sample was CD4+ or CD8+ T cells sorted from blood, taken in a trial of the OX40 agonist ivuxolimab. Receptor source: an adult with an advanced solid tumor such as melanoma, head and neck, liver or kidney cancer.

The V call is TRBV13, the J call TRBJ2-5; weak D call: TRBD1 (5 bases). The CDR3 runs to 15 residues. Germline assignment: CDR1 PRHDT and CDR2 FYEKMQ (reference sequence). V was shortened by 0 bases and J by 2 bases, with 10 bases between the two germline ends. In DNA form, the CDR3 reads TGTGCCAGCAGCTTAGGACAGGCTGGACAAGAGACCCAGTACTTC. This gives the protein CASSLGQAGQETQYF. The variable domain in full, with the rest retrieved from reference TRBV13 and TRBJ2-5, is AAGVIQSPRHLIKEKRETATLKCYPIPRHDTVYWYQQGPGQDPQFLISFYEKMQSDKGSIPDRFSAQQFSDYHSELNMSSLELGDSALYFCASSLGQAGQETQYFGPGTRLLVL.

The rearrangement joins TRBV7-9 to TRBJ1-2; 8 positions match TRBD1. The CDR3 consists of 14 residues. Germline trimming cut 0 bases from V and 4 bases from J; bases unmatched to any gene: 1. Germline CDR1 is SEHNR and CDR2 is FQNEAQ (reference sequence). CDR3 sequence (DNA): TGTGCCAGCAGCTTAGCCGGACAGGGCTATGGCTACACCTTC. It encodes CASSLAGQGYGYTF.

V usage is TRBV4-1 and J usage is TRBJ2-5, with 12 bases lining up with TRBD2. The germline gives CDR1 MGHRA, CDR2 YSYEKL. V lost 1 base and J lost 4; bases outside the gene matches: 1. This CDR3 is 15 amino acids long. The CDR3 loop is CASSQALAGGETQYF. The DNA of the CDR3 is TGCGCCAGCAGCCAAGCACTAGCGGGAGGAGAGACCCAGTACTTC.

The CDR3 spells CASSRLGGTHNYGYTF. CDR3 DNA: TGCGCCAGCAGCCGGCTGGGGGGCACCCATAACTATGGCTACACCTTC. The rearrangement uses TRBV4-1 and TRBJ1-2; D is possibly TRBD1 (6 bases). Trimming stripped 4 bases from V and 1 base from J, with 16 bases between. Per germline, CDR1 MGHRA and CDR2 YSYEKL. The CDR3 length is 16 residues.

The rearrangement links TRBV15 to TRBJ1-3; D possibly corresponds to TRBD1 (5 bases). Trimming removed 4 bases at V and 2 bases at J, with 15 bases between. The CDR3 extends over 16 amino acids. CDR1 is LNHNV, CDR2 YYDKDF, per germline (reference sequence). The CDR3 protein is CATSTRDLQAGNTIYF. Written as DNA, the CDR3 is TGTGCCACCAGCACCCGGGACCTCCAGGCTGGAAACACCATATATTTT.

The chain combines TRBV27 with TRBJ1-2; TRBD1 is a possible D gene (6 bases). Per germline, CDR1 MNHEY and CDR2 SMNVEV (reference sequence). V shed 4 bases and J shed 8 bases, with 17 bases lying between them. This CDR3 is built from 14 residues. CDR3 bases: TGTGCCAGCAGTTACCAGGGGACCGGGCGCGGCTACACCTTC. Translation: CASSYQGTGRGYTF.

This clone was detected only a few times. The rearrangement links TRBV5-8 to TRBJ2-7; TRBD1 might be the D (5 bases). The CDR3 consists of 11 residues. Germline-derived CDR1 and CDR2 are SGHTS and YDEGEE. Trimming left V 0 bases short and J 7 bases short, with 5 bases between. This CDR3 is CASSLEGEQYF. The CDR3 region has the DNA TGTGCCAGCAGCTTGGAGGGGGAGCAGTACTTC.

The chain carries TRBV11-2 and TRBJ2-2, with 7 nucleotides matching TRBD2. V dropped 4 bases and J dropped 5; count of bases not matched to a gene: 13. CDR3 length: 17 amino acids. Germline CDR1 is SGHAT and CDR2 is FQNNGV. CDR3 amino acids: CASSSSGREWGTGELFF. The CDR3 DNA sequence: TGTGCCAGCAGCTCCTCCGGGCGGGAGTGGGGAACCGGGGAGCTGTTTTTT.

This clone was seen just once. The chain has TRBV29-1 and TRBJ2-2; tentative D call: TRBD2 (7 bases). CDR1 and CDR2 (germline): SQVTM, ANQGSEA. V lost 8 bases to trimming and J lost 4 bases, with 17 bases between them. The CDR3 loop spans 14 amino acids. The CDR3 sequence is CSTGLGGVTGELFF. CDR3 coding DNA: TGCAGCACCGGACTAGGGGGGGTCACCGGGGAGCTGTTTTTT.

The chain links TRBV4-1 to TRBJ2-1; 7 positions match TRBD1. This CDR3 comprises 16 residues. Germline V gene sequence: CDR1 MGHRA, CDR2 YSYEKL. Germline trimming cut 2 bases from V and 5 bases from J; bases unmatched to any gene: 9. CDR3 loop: CASSQRDSQPNNEQFF. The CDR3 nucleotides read TGCGCCAGCAGCCAAAGGGACAGCCAACCAAACAATGAGCAGTTCTTC.

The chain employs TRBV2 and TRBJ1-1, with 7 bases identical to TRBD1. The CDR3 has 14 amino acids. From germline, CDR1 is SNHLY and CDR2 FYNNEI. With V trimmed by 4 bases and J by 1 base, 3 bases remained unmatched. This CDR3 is CASSVRTGNTEAFF. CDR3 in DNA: TGTGCCAGCAGTGTTAGGACAGGGAACACTGAAGCTTTCTTT.

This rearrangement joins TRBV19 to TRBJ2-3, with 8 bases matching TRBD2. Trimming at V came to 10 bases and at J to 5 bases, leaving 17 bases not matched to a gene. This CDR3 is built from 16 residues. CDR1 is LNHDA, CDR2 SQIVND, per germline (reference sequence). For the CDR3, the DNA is TGTGCCACCCGAAGAATTGGCGGGGGGCGGATAGATACGCAGTATTTT. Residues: CATRRIGGGRIDTQYF.

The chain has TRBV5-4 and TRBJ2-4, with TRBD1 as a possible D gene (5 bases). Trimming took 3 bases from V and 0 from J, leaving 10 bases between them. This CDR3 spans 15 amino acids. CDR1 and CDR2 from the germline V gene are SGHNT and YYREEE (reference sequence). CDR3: CASSSGHLAKNIQYF. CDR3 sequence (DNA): TGTGCCAGCAGCTCTGGACATCTAGCCAAAAACATTCAGTACTTC.

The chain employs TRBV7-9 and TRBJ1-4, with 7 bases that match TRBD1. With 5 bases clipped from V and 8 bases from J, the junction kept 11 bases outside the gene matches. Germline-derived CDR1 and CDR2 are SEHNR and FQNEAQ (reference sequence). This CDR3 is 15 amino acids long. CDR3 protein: CASSPTGPASEKLFF. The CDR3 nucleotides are TGTGCCAGCAGCCCGACAGGGCCCGCCTCCGAAAAACTGTTTTTT.